This T cell receptor beta chain was found in a study of blood T cell repertoires in COVID-19. Study overall: The origin of the acute and convalescent COVID-19 samples was the United States, Italy and Spain.

In the source study's methods: Amplified reference gene primers provided the basis for estimating nucleated cell counts. TCRdb's copy holds only in-frame clones and misses some; the assay was immunoSEQ multiplex PCR. V and J calls and clone size are as listed in that table; D and trimming were resolved from the DNA. The repertoire holds roughly 230,000 clones, with approximately 85% as singletons. The CDR3 loop spans 15 amino acids. V lost 7 bases to trimming and J lost 0 bases, with 10 bases between them. Germline lookup yields CDR1 SNHLY and CDR2 FYNNEI. The TCR sequence derives from a man over 45 with acute or convalescent COVID-19. The gene calls are TRBV2 and TRBJ2-6; the D is unclear. The sequencing sample was made of peripheral blood. CDR3 in amino acids: CASIAAYSGANVLTF. DNA of the CDR3: TGTGCCAGCATCGCAGCGTACTCTGGGGCCAACGTCCTGACTTTC.